These T cell receptor beta chains were read from a single sample in a study of T cells in Graves' hyperthyroidism and ophthalmopathy. Via MiXCR, TCRdb re-called the multiplex PCR reads, giving one row per CDR3 protein. The table shows a few hundred thousand distinct CDR3 sequences, with 15% to 18% occurring only once. The sequenced material came from blood. The receptors were sampled from a young woman with Graves' hyperthyroidism. The CDR3 runs from the conserved cysteine through the conserved F or W. D genes are given only for firm matches. A clone size is listed for some rows: how often the clone was seen (once, few, many), or a class if it is expanded.

clone size,V gene,CDR3 length,J gene,D gene,CDR3 DNA,CDR3 protein
.,TRBV7-9,14,TRBJ2-3,.,TGTGCCACCCTAATTGGAGGGCCCGAAGATACGCAGTATTTT,CATLIGGPEDTQYF
many,TRBV14,15,TRBJ1-4,TRBD1,TGTGCCAGCAGCCGACGGACAGGGTGGGATGAAAAACTGTTTTTT,CASSRRTGWDEKLFF
.,TRBV6-1,13,TRBJ1-2,TRBD1,TGTGCCAGCAAGCCCCGGACAGGGTGGGGCTACACCTTC,CASKPRTGWGYTF
many,TRBV6-1,16,TRBJ1-4,TRBD1,TGTGCCAGCAGCGGACAGGCACTAGCAACTAATGAAAAACTGTTTTTT,CASSGQALATNEKLFF
few,TRBV11-2,14,TRBJ2-1,TRBD2,TGTGCCAGCAGCCGGGGTTCTAGCGGCAATGAGCAGTTCTTC,CASSRGSSGNEQFF
.,TRBV4-1,15,TRBJ1-4,.,TGCGCCAGCAGCCAGTGGGGGGGCGCGGGTGAAAAACTGTTTTTT,CASSQWGGAGEKLFF
many,TRBV11-2,15,TRBJ2-7,TRBD2,TGTGCCAGCAGCTCCCTCAGACTAGCTCTGAAAGAGCAGTACTTC,CASSSLRLALKEQYF
many,TRBV28,15,TRBJ2-7,TRBD2,TGTGCCAGCAGTTTTGTAGCGGGAGTTTTATCCGAGCAGTACTTC,CASSFVAGVLSEQYF
many,TRBV20-1,13,TRBJ1-4,.,TGCAGTGCTCCTTACTCAACTAATGAAAAACTGTTTTTT,CSAPYSTNEKLFF
few,TRBV19,14,TRBJ1-1,.,TGTGCCAGTAGAGGGGCTGATAGGAACACTGAAGCTTTCTTT,CASRGADRNTEAFF
.,TRBV30,12,TRBJ1-6,.,TGTGCCCGGAGGACAGATAATTCACCCCTCCACTTT,CARRTDNSPLHF